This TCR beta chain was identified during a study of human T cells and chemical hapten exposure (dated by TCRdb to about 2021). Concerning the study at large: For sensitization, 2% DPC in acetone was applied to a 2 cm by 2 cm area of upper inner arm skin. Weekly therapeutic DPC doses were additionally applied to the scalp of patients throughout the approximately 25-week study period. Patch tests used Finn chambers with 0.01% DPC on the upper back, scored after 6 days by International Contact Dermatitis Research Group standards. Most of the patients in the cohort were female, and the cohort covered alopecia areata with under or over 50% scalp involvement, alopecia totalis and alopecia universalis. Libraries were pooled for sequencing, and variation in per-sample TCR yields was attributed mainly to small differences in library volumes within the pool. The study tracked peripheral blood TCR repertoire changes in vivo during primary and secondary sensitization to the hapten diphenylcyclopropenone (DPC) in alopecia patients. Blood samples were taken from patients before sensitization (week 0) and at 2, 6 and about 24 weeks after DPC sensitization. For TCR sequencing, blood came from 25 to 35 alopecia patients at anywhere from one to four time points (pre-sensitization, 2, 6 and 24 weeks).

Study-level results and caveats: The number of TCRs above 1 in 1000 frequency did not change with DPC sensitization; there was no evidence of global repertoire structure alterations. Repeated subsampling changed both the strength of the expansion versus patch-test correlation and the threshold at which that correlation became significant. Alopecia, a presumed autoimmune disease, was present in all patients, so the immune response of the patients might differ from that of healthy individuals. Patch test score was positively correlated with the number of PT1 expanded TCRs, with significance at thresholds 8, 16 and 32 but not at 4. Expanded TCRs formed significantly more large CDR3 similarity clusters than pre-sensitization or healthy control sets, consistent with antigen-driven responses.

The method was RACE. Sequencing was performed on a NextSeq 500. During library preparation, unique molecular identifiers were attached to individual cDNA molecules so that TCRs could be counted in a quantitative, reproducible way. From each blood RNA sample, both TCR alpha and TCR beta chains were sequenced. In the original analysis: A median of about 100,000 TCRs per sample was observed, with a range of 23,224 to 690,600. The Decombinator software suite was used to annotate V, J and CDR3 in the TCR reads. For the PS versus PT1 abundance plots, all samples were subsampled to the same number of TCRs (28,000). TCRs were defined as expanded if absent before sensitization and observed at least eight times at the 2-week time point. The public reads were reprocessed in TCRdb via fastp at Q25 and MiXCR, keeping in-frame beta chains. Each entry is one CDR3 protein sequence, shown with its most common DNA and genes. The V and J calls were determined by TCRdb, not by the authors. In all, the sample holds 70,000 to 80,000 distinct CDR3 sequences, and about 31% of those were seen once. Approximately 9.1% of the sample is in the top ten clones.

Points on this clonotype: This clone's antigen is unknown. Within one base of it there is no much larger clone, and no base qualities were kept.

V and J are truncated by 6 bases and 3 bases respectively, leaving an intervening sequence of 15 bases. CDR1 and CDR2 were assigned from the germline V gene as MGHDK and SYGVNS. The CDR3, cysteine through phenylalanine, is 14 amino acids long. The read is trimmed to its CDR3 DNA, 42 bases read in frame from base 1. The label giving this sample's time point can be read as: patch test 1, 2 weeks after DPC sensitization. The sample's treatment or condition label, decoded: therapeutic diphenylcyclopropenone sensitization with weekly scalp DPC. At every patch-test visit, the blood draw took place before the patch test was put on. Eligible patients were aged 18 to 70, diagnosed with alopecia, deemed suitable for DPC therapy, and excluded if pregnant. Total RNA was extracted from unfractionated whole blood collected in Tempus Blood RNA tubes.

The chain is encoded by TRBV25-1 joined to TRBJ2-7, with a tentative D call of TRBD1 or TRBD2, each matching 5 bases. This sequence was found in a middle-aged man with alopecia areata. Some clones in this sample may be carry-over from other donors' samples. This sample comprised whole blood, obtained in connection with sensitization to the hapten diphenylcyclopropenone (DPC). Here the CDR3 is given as CASRGEWGYYEQYF. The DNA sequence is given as TGTGCCAGCAGAGGGGAGTGGGGATACTACGAGCAGTACTTC.